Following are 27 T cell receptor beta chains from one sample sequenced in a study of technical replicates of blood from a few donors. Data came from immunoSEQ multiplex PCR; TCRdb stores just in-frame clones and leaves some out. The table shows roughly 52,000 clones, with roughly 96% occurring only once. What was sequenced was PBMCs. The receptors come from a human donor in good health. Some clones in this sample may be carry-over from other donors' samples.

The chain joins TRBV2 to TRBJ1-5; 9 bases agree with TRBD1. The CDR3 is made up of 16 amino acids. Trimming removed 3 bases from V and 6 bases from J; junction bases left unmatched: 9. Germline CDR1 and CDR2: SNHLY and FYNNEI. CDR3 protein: CASSDRTGAIFQPQHF. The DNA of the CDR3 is TGTGCCAGCAGTGATAGGACAGGGGCGATATTTCAGCCCCAGCATTTT. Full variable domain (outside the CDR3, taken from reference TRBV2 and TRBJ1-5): EPEVTQTPSHQVTQMGQEVILRCVPISNHLYFYWYRQILGQKVEFLVSFYNNEISEKSEIFDDQFSVERPDGSNFTLKIRSTKLEDSAMYFCASSDRTGAIFQPQHFGDGTRLSIL.

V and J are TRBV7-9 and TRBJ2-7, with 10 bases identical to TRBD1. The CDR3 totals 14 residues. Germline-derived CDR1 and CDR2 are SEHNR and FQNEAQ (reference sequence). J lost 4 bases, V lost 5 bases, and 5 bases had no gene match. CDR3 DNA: TGTGCCAGCAGCGAAGAGGGACAGGGGTACGAGCAGTACTTC. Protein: CASSEEGQGYEQYF.

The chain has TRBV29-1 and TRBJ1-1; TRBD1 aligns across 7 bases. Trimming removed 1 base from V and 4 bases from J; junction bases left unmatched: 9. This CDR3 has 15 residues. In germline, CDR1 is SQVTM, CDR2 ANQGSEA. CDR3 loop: CSVEVTGFVGTEAFF. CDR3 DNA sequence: TGCAGCGTTGAAGTGACAGGGTTCGTGGGCACTGAAGCTTTCTTT. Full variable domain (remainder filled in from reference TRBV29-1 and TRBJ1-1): SAVISQKPSRDICQRGTSLTIQCQVDSQVTMMFWYRQQPGQSLTLIATANQGSEATYESGFVIDKFPISRPNLTFSTLTVSNMSPEDSSIYLCSVEVTGFVGTEAFFGQGTRLTVV.

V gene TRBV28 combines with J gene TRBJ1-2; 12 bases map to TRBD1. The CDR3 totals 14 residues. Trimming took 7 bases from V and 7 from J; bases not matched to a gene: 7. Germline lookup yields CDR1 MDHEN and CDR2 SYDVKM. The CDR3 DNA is TGTGCCAGCACCAAAGGGACAGGGGGCGGTGGCTACACCTTC. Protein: CASTKGTGGGGYTF.

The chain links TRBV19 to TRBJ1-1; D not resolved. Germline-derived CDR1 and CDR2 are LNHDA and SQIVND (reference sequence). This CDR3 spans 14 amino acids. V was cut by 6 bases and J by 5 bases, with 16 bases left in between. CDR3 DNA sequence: TGTGCCAGTAGCCCCTACGAGGAGAGAACTGAAGCTTTCTTT. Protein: CASSPYEERTEAFF. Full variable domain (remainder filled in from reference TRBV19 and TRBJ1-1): DGGITQSPKYLFRKEGQNVTLSCEQNLNHDAMYWYRQDPGQGLRLIYYSQIVNDFQKGDIAEGYSVSREKKESFPLTVTSAQKNPTAFYLCASSPYEERTEAFFGQGTRLTVV.

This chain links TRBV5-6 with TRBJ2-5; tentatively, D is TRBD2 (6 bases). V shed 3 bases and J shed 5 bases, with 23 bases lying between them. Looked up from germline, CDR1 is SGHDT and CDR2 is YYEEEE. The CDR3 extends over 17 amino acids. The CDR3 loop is CASSSGGVWAPWETQYF. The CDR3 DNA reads TGTGCCAGCAGCTCCGGAGGGGTGTGGGCCCCTTGGGAGACCCAGTACTTC.

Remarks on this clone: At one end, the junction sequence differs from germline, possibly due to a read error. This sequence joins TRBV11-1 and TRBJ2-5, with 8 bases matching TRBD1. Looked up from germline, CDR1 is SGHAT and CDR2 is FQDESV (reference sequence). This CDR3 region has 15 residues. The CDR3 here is CASSLGQGWSETQYF. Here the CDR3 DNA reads TGTGCCAGCAGTTTAGGACAGGGTTGGTCGGAGACCCAGTACTTC. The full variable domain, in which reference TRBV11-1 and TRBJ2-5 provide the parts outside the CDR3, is EAEVAQSPRYKITEKSQAVAFWCDPISGHATLYWYRQILGQGPELLVQFQDESVVDDSQLPKDRFSAERLKGVDSTLKIQPAELGDSAMYLCASSLGQGWSETQYFGPGTRLLVL.

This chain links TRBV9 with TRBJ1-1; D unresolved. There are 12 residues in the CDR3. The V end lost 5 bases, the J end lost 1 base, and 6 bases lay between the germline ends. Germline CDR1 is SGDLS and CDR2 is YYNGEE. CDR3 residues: CASSRGNTEAFF. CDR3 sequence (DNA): TGTGCCAGCAGTCGGGGGAACACTGAAGCTTTCTTT.

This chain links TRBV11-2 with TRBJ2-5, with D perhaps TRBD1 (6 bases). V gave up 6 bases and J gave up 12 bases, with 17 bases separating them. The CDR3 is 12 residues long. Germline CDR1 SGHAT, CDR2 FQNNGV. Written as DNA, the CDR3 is TGTGCCAGCAGACAGGGTTTCGTCAGGGAGTACTTC. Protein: CASRQGFVREYF.

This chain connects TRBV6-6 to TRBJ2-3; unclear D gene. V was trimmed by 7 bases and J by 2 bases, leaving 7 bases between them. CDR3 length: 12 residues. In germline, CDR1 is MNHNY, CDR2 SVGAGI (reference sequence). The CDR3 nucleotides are TGTGCCAGCACCGGAGACACAGATACGCAGTATTTT. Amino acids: CASTGDTDTQYF.

CDR3 DNA: TGTGCCAGCAGCCCATCTAGGCTTGAGACCCAGTACTTC. The encoded protein is CASSPSRLETQYF. The chain has TRBV7-6 and TRBJ2-5; D remains unclear. Trimming took off 5 bases at V and 5 bases at J, with 12 bases between the two ends. This CDR3 is 13 amino acids long. CDR1 is SGHVS and CDR2 is FNYEAQ in the germline V gene.

This CDR3 reads CASSMGRDSNQPQHF. CDR3 DNA: TGTGCCAGTAGTATGGGCAGGGATAGTAATCAGCCCCAGCATTTT. The chain couples TRBV19 to TRBJ1-5; weak D call: TRBD1 (5 bases). The germline CDR1 and CDR2 sequences are LNHDA and SQIVND (reference sequence). V shed 3 bases and J shed 4 bases, with 13 bases lying between them. This CDR3 region has 15 residues. The variable domain in full, with the rest retrieved from reference TRBV19 and TRBJ1-5, is DGGITQSPKYLFRKEGQNVTLSCEQNLNHDAMYWYRQDPGQGLRLIYYSQIVNDFQKGDIAEGYSVSREKKESFPLTVTSAQKNPTAFYLCASSMGRDSNQPQHFGDGTRLSIL.

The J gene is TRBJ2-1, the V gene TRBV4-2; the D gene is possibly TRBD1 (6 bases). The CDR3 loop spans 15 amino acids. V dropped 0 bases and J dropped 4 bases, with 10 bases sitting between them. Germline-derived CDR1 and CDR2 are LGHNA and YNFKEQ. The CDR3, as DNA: TGTGCCAGCAGCCAAGATAGGGGACAATACAATGAGCAGTTCTTC. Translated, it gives CASSQDRGQYNEQFF.

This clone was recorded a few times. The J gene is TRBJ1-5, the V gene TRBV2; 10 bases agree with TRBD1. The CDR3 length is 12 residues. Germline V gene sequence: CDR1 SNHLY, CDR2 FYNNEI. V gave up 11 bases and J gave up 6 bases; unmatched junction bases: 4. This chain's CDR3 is CAGGQGRQPQHF. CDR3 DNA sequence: TGTGCCGGGGGACAGGGGCGTCAGCCCCAGCATTTT.

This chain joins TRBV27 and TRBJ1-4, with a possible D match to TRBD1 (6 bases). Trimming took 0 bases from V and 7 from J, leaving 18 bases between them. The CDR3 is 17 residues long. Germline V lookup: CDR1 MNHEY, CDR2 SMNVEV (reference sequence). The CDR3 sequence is CASSLSWDTSWGEKLFF. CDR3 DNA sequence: TGTGCCAGCAGTTTATCTTGGGACACTTCCTGGGGTGAAAAACTGTTTTTT.

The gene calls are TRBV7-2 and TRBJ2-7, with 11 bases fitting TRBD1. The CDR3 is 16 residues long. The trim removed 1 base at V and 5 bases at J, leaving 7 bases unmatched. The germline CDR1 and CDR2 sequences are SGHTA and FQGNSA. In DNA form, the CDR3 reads TGTGCCAGCAGCTTAGAGCGGACAGGGGGCGTTCACGAGCAGTACTTC. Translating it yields CASSLERTGGVHEQYF.

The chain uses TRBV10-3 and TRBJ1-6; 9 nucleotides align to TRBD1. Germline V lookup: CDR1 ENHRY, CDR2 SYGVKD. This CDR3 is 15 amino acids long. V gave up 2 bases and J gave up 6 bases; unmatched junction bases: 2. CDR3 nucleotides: TGTGCCATCAGTGAGCAGGGACAGGGTAATTCACCCCTCCACTTT. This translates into CAISEQGQGNSPLHF.

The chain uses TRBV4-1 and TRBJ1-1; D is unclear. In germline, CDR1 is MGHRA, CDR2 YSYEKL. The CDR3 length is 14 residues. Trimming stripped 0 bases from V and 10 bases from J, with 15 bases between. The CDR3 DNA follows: TGCGCCAGCAGCCAAGAGGAGTTGCGCCCCAGAGCTTTCTTT. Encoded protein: CASSQEELRPRAFF.

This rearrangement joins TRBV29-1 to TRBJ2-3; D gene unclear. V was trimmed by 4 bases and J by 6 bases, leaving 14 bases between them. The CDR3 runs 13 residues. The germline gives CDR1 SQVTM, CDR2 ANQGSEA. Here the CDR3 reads CSVATRVSDTQYF. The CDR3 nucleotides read TGCAGCGTTGCCACCCGGGTTTCGGATACGCAGTATTTT.

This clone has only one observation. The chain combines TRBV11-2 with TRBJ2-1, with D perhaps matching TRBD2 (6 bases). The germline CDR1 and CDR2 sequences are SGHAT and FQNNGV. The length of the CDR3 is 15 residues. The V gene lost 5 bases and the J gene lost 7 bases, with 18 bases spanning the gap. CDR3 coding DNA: TGTGCCAGCAGCACAACCTACGGGAGCACAAATGAGCAGTTCTTC. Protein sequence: CASSTTYGSTNEQFF. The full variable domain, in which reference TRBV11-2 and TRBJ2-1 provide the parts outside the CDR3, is EAGVAQSPRYKIIEKRQSVAFWCNPISGHATLYWYQQILGQGPKLLIQFQNNGVVDDSQLPKDRFSAERLKGVDSTLKIQPAKLEDSAVYLCASSTTYGSTNEQFFGPGTRLTVL.

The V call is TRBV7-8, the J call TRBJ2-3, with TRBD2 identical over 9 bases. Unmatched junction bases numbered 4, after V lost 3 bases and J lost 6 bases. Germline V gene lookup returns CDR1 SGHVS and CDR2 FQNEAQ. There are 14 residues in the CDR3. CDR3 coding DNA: TGTGCCAGCAGCTTCATTAGCGGGAGTGATACGCAGTATTTT. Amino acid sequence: CASSFISGSDTQYF.

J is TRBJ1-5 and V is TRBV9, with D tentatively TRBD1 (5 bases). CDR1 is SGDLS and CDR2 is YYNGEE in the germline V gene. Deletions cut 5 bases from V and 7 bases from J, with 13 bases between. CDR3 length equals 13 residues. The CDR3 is CASSADGGQPQHF. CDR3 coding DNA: TGTGCCAGCAGTGCGGACGGGGGACAGCCCCAGCATTTT.

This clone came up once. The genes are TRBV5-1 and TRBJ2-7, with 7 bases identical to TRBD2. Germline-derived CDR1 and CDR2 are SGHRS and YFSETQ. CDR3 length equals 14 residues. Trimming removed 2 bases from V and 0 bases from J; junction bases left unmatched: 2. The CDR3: CASSLGTTSYEQYF. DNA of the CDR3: TGCGCCAGCAGCTTAGGGACTACCTCCTACGAGCAGTACTTC.

The CDR3 nucleotides are TGTGCCAGCAGCCCAGCGGGGGGGCCCTACAATGAGCAGTTCTTC. Encoded protein: CASSPAGGPYNEQFF. The V gene is TRBV7-9, the J gene TRBJ2-1; 10 bases fit TRBD2. Unmatched junction bases numbered 3, after V lost 5 bases and J lost 2 bases. The CDR3 has 15 residues. CDR1 is SEHNR and CDR2 is FQNEAQ in the germline V gene (reference sequence).

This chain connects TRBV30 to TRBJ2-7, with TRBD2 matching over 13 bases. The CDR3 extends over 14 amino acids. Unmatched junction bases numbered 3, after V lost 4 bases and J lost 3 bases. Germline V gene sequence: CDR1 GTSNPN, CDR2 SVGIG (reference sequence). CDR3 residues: CAWKRTSGSYEQYF. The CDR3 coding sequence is TGTGCCTGGAAGCGGACTAGCGGGAGCTACGAGCAGTACTTC.

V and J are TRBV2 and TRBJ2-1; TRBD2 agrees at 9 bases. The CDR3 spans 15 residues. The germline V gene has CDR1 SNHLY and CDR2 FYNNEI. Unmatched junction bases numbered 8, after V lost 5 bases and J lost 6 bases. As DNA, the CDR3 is TGTGCCAGCAGTCCTGGGACTAGCTGGCCCAATGAGCAGTTCTTC. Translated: CASSPGTSWPNEQFF.

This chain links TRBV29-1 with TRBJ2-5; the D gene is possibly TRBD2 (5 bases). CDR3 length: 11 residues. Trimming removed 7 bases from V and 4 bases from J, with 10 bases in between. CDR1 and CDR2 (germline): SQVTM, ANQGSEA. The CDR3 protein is CSAGLAETQYF. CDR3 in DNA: TGCAGCGCTGGACTTGCAGAGACCCAGTACTTC.